Sequencing of this TCR beta chain was carried out in a study of blood T cell repertoires in COVID-19. CDR1 is MNHNY and CDR2 is SVGAGI in the germline V gene (reference sequence). V lost 7 bases to trimming and J lost 7 bases, with 16 bases between them. The CDR3 sequence is 13 residues long. In the source study's methods: Nucleated cell counts were estimated from reference gene primer amplification. Sequenced by immunoSEQ multiplex PCR; TCRdb stores in-frame clones only, minus some. D and trimming come from the DNA, and the V and J calls and clone size come from that table. The table includes about 180,000 clones, around 88% detected once.

Sequencing was carried out using peripheral blood. The rearrangement links TRBV6-6 to TRBJ1-1, with a possible D match to TRBD1 (6 bases). The clonotype was recovered from a woman aged 25-40 years with acute or convalescent COVID-19. CDR3 loop: CASNFQGFGEAFF. CDR3 sequence (DNA): TGTGCCAGCAATTTTCAGGGGTTTGGTGAAGCTTTCTTT.